The T cell receptor (beta chain) under discussion was sequenced for a study of human T cells and chemical hapten exposure. The wider study: TCR yields per sample varied, mainly owing to small pooled library volume differences. Study outcomes and limitations: Alopecia in the donors means their immune response may deviate from healthy people's.

The CDR3 loop spans 14 amino acids. CDR1 and CDR2 from the germline V gene are MNHEY and SMNVEV (reference sequence). V lost 2 bases and J lost 6, with 14 bases in between. Stated time point: pre-sensitization, week 0. Noted treatment: therapeutic diphenylcyclopropenone sensitization with weekly scalp DPC. Donors, patients with alopecia ranging from 18 to 70 years old and judged suitable for DPC, provided samples. Unfractionated whole blood was the source of the extracted total RNA. Each CDR3 protein is one row after TCRdb ran MiXCR on the RACE reads. The table lists about 180,000 distinct CDR3 sequences, more than 25% of them singletons. In regard to this clonotype: Its specificity is unknown.

This sequence was found in a woman aged 25 to 39 with alopecia areata. Some clones in this sample may be carry-over from other donors' samples. The source material was whole blood, sampled in connection with sensitization to the hapten diphenylcyclopropenone (DPC). The chain uses TRBV27 and TRBJ2-7, with D unresolved. The CDR3: CASSLVLGLGEQYF. CDR3 DNA: TGTGCCAGCAGTTTAGTGCTAGGATTAGGCGAGCAGTACTTC.